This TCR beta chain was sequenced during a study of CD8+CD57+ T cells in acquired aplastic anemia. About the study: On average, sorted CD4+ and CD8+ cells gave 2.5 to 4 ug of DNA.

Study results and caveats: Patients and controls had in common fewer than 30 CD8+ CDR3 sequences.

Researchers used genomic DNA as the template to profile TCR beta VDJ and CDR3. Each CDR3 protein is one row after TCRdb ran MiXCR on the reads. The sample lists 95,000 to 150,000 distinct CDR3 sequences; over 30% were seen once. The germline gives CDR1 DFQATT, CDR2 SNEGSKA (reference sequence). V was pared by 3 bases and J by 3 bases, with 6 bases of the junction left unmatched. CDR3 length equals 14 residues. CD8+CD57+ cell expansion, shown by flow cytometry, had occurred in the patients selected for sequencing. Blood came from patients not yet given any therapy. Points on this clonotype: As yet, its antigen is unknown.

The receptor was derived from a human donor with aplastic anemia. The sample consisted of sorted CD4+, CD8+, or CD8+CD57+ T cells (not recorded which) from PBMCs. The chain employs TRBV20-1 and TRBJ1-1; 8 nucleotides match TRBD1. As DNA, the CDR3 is TGCAGTGCTAGGTCGGCAGGGGGCTACACTGAAGCTTTCTTT. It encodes CSARSAGGYTEAFF.